This paragraph reports one TCR beta chain. This entry belongs to a study of control samples from healthy donors and cancer patients. The repertoire was sequenced with immunoSEQ multiplex PCR; TCRdb's copy has only in-frame clones and lacks some. Here the sample spans more than 110,000 clones, about nine tenths being singletons. The sequenced material came from blood. The clonotype originates from a woman younger than 45 in good health.

The chain's CDR3 is CAISESNGAPAAYEQYF. The DNA for the CDR3 is TGTGCCATCAGTGAGTCTAACGGGGCGCCGGCCGCCTACGAGCAGTACTTC. The V and J genes are TRBV10-3 and TRBJ2-7; possibly TRBD1 or TRBD2 for D (5 bases each). The CDR3 contains 17 residues. The germline V and J ends were trimmed by 0 bases and 2 bases, with 17 bases remaining between them. CDR1 and CDR2 from the germline V gene are ENHRY and SYGVKD.